These 30 T cell receptor beta chains were sequenced from one sample in a study of a mutant IDH1 vaccine in newly diagnosed glioma. Time point here: week 11, during vaccination. Doses of 300 ug of mutant IDH1 20-mer peptide were given with topical imiquimod. Method: immunoSEQ multiplex PCR; TCRdb's copy keeps in-frame clones and lacks some. This sample has 20,000 to 25,000 clones, with roughly three quarters found just once. The antigens of these receptors remain unknown. The sample was peripheral blood mononuclear cells (PBMCs), taken from a glioma patient whose treatment included an IDH1 peptide vaccine. The receptors were sampled from a man between 18 and 35 years old with glioma. Some clones in this sample may be carry-over from other donors' samples.

This rearrangement joins TRBV2 to TRBJ2-7, with D hard to call. Germline CDR1 reads SNHLY; CDR2 reads FYNNEI. The CDR3 length is 12 residues. The V and J ends lost 5 bases and 0 bases respectively, with 5 bases between them. CDR3 region: CASSLSSYEQYF. As DNA, the CDR3 is TGTGCCAGCAGTCTAAGCTCCTACGAGCAGTACTTC.

The rearrangement uses TRBV27 and TRBJ2-3, with 10 bases aligning to TRBD2. The CDR3 consists of 19 residues. The ends lost 0 bases at V and 1 base at J; junction bases unmatched: 10. Germline CDR1 is MNHEY and CDR2 is SMNVEV (reference sequence). CDR3 amino acids: CASSLSRRASGRRTDTQYF. CDR3 sequence (DNA): TGTGCCAGCAGTTTATCCCGACGGGCTAGCGGGAGACGCACAGATACGCAGTATTTT.

The rearrangement uses TRBV4-3 and TRBJ1-2, with D tentatively TRBD1 (5 bases). Trimming left V 0 bases short and J 8 bases short, with 19 bases between. This CDR3 contains 16 residues. From germline, CDR1 is LGHNA and CDR2 YSLEER. CDR3 region: CASSQDWGRVGPGYTF. The CDR3, as DNA: TGCGCCAGCAGCCAAGATTGGGGCAGGGTTGGCCCAGGCTACACCTTC.

This clone was counted once. This rearrangement joins TRBV30 to TRBJ2-7, with 8 bases that match TRBD1. J was trimmed by 6 bases and V by 0 bases; bases with no gene match: 10. The V gene's germline CDR1 is GTSNPN and CDR2 SVGIG (reference sequence). CDR3 length equals 15 residues. CDR3 coding DNA: TGTGCCTGGAGTGTGAGGACAGGGTCAAAAGTCGAGCAGTACTTC. It is translated as CAWSVRTGSKVEQYF.

The V and J genes are TRBV15 and TRBJ1-5, with D unresolved. Germline CDR1 reads LNHNV; CDR2 reads YYDKDF (reference sequence). The V end was cut by 4 bases, the J end by 3 bases, with 10 bases between. The CDR3 is 14 amino acids. The DNA for the CDR3 is TGTGCCACCAGCAAAGGAGGGTACAATCAGCCCCAGCATTTT. Translated: CATSKGGYNQPQHF.

The chain employs TRBV10-3 and TRBJ2-6; 7 positions agree with TRBD1. V lost 3 bases and J lost 0; bases outside the gene matches: 5. Germline CDR1 reads ENHRY; CDR2 reads SYGVKD. The CDR3 covers 17 residues. The CDR3 region is CAISDSGQASGANVLTF. The CDR3 DNA reads TGTGCCATCAGTGACTCCGGACAGGCCTCTGGGGCCAACGTCCTGACTTTC.

This chain joins TRBV7-8 and TRBJ2-5; 8 bases line up with TRBD1. Germline CDR1 is SGHVS and CDR2 is FQNEAQ. The V segment lost 3 bases and the J segment 4 bases; nucleotides outside the gene matches: 13. This CDR3 region has 17 residues. CDR3: CASSFWTGRLDSETQYF. CDR3 sequence (DNA): TGTGCCAGCAGCTTTTGGACAGGGCGCCTGGATTCAGAGACCCAGTACTTC.

The V call is TRBV9, the J call TRBJ2-1, with D possibly being TRBD1 (8 bases). The CDR3 spans 17 residues. The germline gives CDR1 SGDLS, CDR2 YYNGEE. The V end lost 2 bases, the J end lost 10 bases, and 25 bases lay between the germline ends. The CDR3 DNA follows: TGTGCCAGCAGCGTGGGGGGGCGGACAGGGCGAGCGTACGAGCAGTTCTTC. This translates into CASSVGGRTGRAYEQFF.

This rearrangement joins TRBV2 to TRBJ1-5; D is ambiguous. The V gene's germline CDR1 is SNHLY and CDR2 FYNNEI. Trimming took 8 bases from V and 3 from J, leaving 5 bases between them. CDR3 length: 11 amino acids. The chain's CDR3 is CASGLNQPQHF. In nucleotides, the CDR3 is TGTGCCAGCGGCCTCAATCAGCCCCAGCATTTT. Full variable domain (remainder filled in from reference TRBV2 and TRBJ1-5): EPEVTQTPSHQVTQMGQEVILRCVPISNHLYFYWYRQILGQKVEFLVSFYNNEISEKSEIFDDQFSVERPDGSNFTLKIRSTKLEDSAMYFCASGLNQPQHFGDGTRLSIL.

The chain uses TRBV25-1 and TRBJ2-1; no firm D call. Germline CDR1 and CDR2: MGHDK and SYGVNS. V was shortened by 4 bases and J by 0 bases, with 10 bases between the two germline ends. This CDR3 region has 15 residues. CDR3 protein: CASSVGISSYNEQFF. The CDR3 nucleotides read TGTGCCAGCAGTGTGGGTATCAGCTCCTACAATGAGCAGTTCTTC. The full variable domain, its missing parts supplied by reference TRBV25-1 and TRBJ2-1, is EADIYQTPRYLVIGTGKKITLECSQTMGHDKMYWYQQDPGMELHLIHYSYGVNSTEKGDLSSESTVSRIRTEHFPLTLESARPSHTSQYLCASSVGISSYNEQFFGPGTRLTVL.

This sequence joins TRBV4-3 and TRBJ2-1; D is unclear. CDR3 length: 13 residues. Trimming pared 0 bases from V and 9 bases from J, leaving 9 bases between. Looked up from germline, CDR1 is LGHNA and CDR2 is YSLEER. The CDR3 is CASSQEPVREQFF. CDR3 DNA sequence: TGCGCCAGCAGCCAAGAACCAGTACGTGAGCAGTTCTTC.

This chain joins TRBV19 and TRBJ1-3; possibly TRBD1 for D (5 bases). V shed 10 bases and J shed 6 bases, with 16 bases lying between them. The CDR3 has 13 residues. CDR1 and CDR2 (germline): LNHDA, SQIVND (reference sequence). This CDR3 reads CATLRDLPNTIYF. The CDR3 bases are TGTGCCACGCTTCGGGACTTACCAAACACCATATATTTT.

V is TRBV29-1 and J is TRBJ1-2; tentative D call: TRBD1 (5 bases). V lost 1 base and J 13 bases, leaving 13 bases between the germline ends. Germline V gene lookup returns CDR1 SQVTM and CDR2 ANQGSEA. The CDR3 runs 11 residues. CDR3 in amino acids: CSVEAGLGGTF. The CDR3 coding sequence is TGCAGCGTTGAAGCAGGGTTGGGCGGCACCTTC.

The count of this clone is one. This rearrangement joins TRBV6-1 to TRBJ2-7; the match to TRBD2 covers 10 bases. The trim removed 0 bases at V and 3 bases at J, leaving 5 bases unmatched. The CDR3 runs 16 residues. Germline CDR1 and CDR2: MNHNS and SASEGT. The DNA of the CDR3 is TGTGCCAGCAGTGAAGCAGGGACTAGCGCGTACTACGAGCAGTACTTC. It specifies CASSEAGTSAYYEQYF.

The chain joins TRBV4-3 to TRBJ1-2; TRBD1 aligns across 8 bases. The CDR3 totals 15 residues. The J segment lost 9 bases and the V segment lost 0 bases, leaving 9 bases of the junction unmatched. Germline V gene sequence: CDR1 LGHNA, CDR2 YSLEER. The CDR3 coding sequence is TGCGCCAGCAGCCAAGATATGGCAGGGGGCATGTGCTACACCTTC. Protein sequence: CASSQDMAGGMCYTF.

The genes are TRBV6-4 and TRBJ2-7; 10 bases map to TRBD2. The CDR3 runs to 15 residues. V lost 6 bases and J lost 4; bases outside the gene matches: 9. CDR1 is MRHNA, CDR2 SNTAGT, per germline. CDR3: CASSPSGRARYEQYF. The CDR3 DNA reads as TGTGCCAGCAGCCCGAGCGGGAGGGCCCGTTACGAGCAGTACTTC.

J is TRBJ1-5 and V is TRBV27, with 10 bases aligning to TRBD1. The CDR3 runs to 14 residues. Trimming removed 4 bases from V and 8 bases from J; junction bases left unmatched: 5. Germline V gene data show CDR1 as MNHEY and CDR2 as SMNVEV (reference sequence). CDR3 coding DNA: TGTGCCAGCAGTTCCTCCGGGACAGGGGAGCCCCAGCATTTT. Translated, it gives CASSSSGTGEPQHF.

In this sample, this clone turned up a few times. The rearrangement uses TRBV4-3 and TRBJ2-3; 13 bases fit TRBD2. Looked up from germline, CDR1 is LGHNA and CDR2 is YSLEER. Trimming removed 4 bases from V and 4 bases from J; junction bases left unmatched: 5. CDR3 length: 16 residues. The DNA for the CDR3 is TGCGCCAGCAGCCGCAATGGACTAGCGGGGGCAGATACGCAGTATTTT. Translating it yields CASSRNGLAGADTQYF.

This clone was recorded a few times. V usage is TRBV7-9 and J usage is TRBJ2-7; D might be TRBD1 (6 bases). The germline CDR1 and CDR2 sequences are SEHNR and FQNEAQ (reference sequence). With 8 bases removed from V and 6 bases from J, the gap between germline ends came to 14 bases. The CDR3 spans 12 residues. CDR3 DNA sequence: TGTGCCAGCCGACCACAGGGAGCCGAGCAGTACTTC. The encoded protein is CASRPQGAEQYF.

This chain joins TRBV6-1 and TRBJ1-2; D gene uncertain. CDR3 size: 13 residues. Trimming shortened V by 3 bases and J by 8 bases, and 13 bases separated the two germline ends. CDR1 and CDR2 (germline): MNHNS, SASEGT. The DNA for the CDR3 is TGTGCCAGCAGTGAGGGCATACTTGTCGGCTACACCTTC. Amino acids: CASSEGILVGYTF.

DNA of the CDR3: TGCGCCAGCAGCTTGGCAGGGGACTATGGCTACACCTTC. The encoded protein is CASSLAGDYGYTF. The gene calls are TRBV5-1 and TRBJ1-2, with D perhaps TRBD1 (6 bases). The length of the CDR3 is 13 residues. Trimming cost V 0 bases and J 3 bases, with 6 bases left between them. Germline loops: CDR1 SGHRS, CDR2 YFSETQ.

The CDR3 loop reads CASSYSWTGWRETQYF. The CDR3 nucleotides read TGTGCCAGCAGTTACTCGTGGACAGGGTGGAGAGAGACCCAGTACTTC. The genes are TRBV6-5 and TRBJ2-5; the match to TRBD1 covers 8 bases. With 0 bases clipped from V and 4 bases from J, the junction kept 7 bases outside the gene matches. This CDR3 comprises 16 residues. From germline, CDR1 is MNHEY and CDR2 SVGAGI.

The genes are TRBV5-1 and TRBJ2-2; D not certain. This CDR3 comprises 14 residues. The germline CDR1 and CDR2 sequences are SGHRS and YFSETQ. V lost 0 bases and J lost 4, with 7 bases in between. The CDR3 nucleotides read TGCGCCAGCAGCTTGGCCTCGGGCACCGGGGAGCTGTTTTTT. This encodes CASSLASGTGELFF.

The rearrangement joins TRBV1 to TRBJ2-7; the table gives TRBD2 as D, unverified against the DNA. TRBV1 is recorded as a pseudogene. This CDR3 is built from 16 residues. The CDR3 bases are TGCACCAGCAGCCCAAACGGGGGTGCGGCCTCCTACGAGCAGTACTTC. Its protein product is CTSSPNGGAASYEQYF.

The rearrangement joins TRBV29-1 to TRBJ2-7, with TRBD1 as a possible D gene (6 bases). This CDR3 has 14 residues. V gave up 4 bases and J gave up 2 bases, with 15 bases separating them. CDR1 is SQVTM, CDR2 ANQGSEA, per germline. The CDR3 nucleotides are TGCAGCGTTGTCGCGACAGGTGAGACCTACGAGCAGTACTTC. It translates to CSVVATGETYEQYF.

This chain connects TRBV4-2 to TRBJ2-5; TRBD2 agrees at 9 bases. Germline CDR1 reads LGHNA; CDR2 reads YNFKEQ. The CDR3 covers 17 residues. Trimming took 3 bases from V and 4 from J; bases not matched to a gene: 12. The CDR3 loop is CASSQDLVAGAPETQYF. The CDR3 region has the DNA TGTGCCAGCAGCCAGGATTTGGTAGCGGGGGCCCCAGAGACCCAGTACTTC.

As regards this clone: The same CDR3 is also encoded by other DNA sequences in this sample. The chain links TRBV4-3 to TRBJ1-3, with 8 bases matching TRBD1. V was clipped by 4 bases and J by 4 bases; unmatched bases: 6. CDR1 is LGHNA, CDR2 YSLEER, per germline. The CDR3 covers 15 residues. The CDR3 DNA follows: TGCGCCAGCAGCCCAGACAGGGGATACGGAAACACCATATATTTT. Translation gives CASSPDRGYGNTIYF.

This clone was observed a single time. The J gene is TRBJ2-7, the V gene TRBV19, with 8 bases that match TRBD1. Per germline, CDR1 LNHDA and CDR2 SQIVND (reference sequence). V trimming: 4 bases; J trimming: 3 bases; junction bases outside the gene matches: 8. The CDR3 is 15 amino acids. DNA of the CDR3: TGTGCCAGTAGTACATTGGGACAGGAGGACTACGAGCAGTACTTC. Its protein product is CASSTLGQEDYEQYF.

The CDR3 coding sequence is TGTGCCAGTAGTATGAGGACAGGGGAAAGCTATGGCTACACCTTC. This encodes CASSMRTGESYGYTF. The chain recombines TRBV19 with TRBJ1-2, with 9 bases lining up with TRBD1. The CDR3 runs to 15 residues. Germline assignment: CDR1 LNHDA and CDR2 SQIVND (reference sequence). V shed 3 bases and J 4 bases; nucleotides not matched to a gene: 6.

The chain carries TRBV13 and TRBJ2-5; D perhaps matches TRBD1 (6 bases). V lost 3 bases and J lost 2, with 7 bases in between. Germline V gives CDR1 PRHDT, CDR2 FYEKMQ (reference sequence). The CDR3 loop spans 13 amino acids. CDR3: CASSLDRQETQYF. The CDR3 DNA follows: TGTGCCAGCAGCTTGGACAGACAAGAGACCCAGTACTTC.